The clone carrying this T cell receptor (beta chain) showed up just a few times. Its antigen is as yet unknown. An end of the junction differs from the germline gene, which may be a read error. This sample is drawn from a study of post-analysis software for immune sequencing data. Study as a whole: Relapsing-remitting, secondary progressive and progressive-relapsing forms made up the multiple sclerosis disease courses. Whole-study findings and limits: Controls had lower frequencies than patients of five TRBV segments, which included TRBV5-6, TRBV5-1 and TRBV20-1. A significant reduction in normalized Chao1 diversity was observed in multiple sclerosis patients versus controls.

CDR3 length: 15 amino acids. CDR1 is SGDLS and CDR2 is YYNGEE in the germline V gene. The library was made from cDNA and included unique molecular identifiers. About 500,000 cDNA molecules came from 1 to 10 million T cells. TCRdb ran MiXCR on the PCR reads and lists one entry per CDR3 protein. The sample records hundreds of thousands of distinct CDR3 sequences, just under 30% being singletons. This chain links TRBV9 with TRBJ2-1; TRBD2 agrees at 8 bases. This receptor was taken from a girl between 5 and 17 years old with multiple sclerosis. Source material: blood. DNA for the CDR3: TGTGCCAGCAGCGCCTACGGGGGGGCGGGCAATGAGCGGTTCTTC. Translating gives CASSAYGGAGNERFF.